This T cell receptor (beta chain) is drawn from a study of cytomegalovirus exposure and HLA in healthy donors. The PCR employed 60 Vbeta primers together with 13 Jbeta primers. Repertoires were generated with immunoSEQ multiplex PCR, while TCRdb's copy carries only in-frame clones and drops some. The sample shows around 45,000 clones, and less than 2% sits with its ten largest clones. The junction had 3 bases not matched to a gene; V was cut back by 4 bases and J by 8 bases. CDR1 and CDR2 (germline): DFQATT, SNEGSKA (reference sequence). This CDR3 comprises 11 residues. This TCR derives from a young woman in good health and CMV-seronegative. The J gene is TRBJ1-2, the V gene TRBV20-1; 8 nucleotides align to TRBD1. The source material was PBMCs. CDR3: CSATGTGGYTF. CDR3 in DNA: TGCAGTGCTACCGGGACAGGAGGCTACACCTTC.